The TCR beta chain under discussion was sequenced for a study of blood T cell repertoires in COVID-19. As for the study in general: Donors in the United States, Italy and Spain gave samples during acute or convalescent COVID-19. In each case, the material was cDNA or gDNA derived from T cells, B-cell-depleted T cells, or PBMCs.

In the original analysis: Reference gene primer amplification yielded estimated nucleated cell counts. Measured with immunoSEQ multiplex PCR; TCRdb has only the in-frame clones, and not every one. Clonal size and the V and J genes are those of that table, whereas D and trimming came from the DNA. The profile shows some 130,000 clones, roughly 80% of them singletons. Trimming stripped 3 bases from V and 9 bases from J, with 12 bases between. Germline assignment: CDR1 DFQATT and CDR2 SNEGSKA (reference sequence). The CDR3 length is 13 residues. Sample: peripheral blood. The V and J genes are TRBV20-1 and TRBJ1-6; D is unresolved. The sequence came from a woman of 80 years or more with acute or convalescent COVID-19. Here the CDR3 reads CSASRAGSSPLHF. CDR3 bases: TGCAGTGCTAGTAGGGCGGGGAGTTCACCCCTCCACTTT.